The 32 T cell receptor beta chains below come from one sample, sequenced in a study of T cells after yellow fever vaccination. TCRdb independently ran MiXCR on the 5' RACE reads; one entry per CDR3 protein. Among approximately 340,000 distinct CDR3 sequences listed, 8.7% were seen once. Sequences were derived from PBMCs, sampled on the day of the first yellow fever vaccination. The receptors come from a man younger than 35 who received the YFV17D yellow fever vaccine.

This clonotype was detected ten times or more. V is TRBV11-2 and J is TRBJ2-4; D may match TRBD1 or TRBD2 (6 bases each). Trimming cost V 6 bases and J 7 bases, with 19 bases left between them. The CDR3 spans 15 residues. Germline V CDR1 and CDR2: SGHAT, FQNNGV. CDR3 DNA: TGTGCCAGCAGGGGTGAGGGCAAAGGGGGGAACATTCAGTACTTC. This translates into CASRGEGKGGNIQYF.

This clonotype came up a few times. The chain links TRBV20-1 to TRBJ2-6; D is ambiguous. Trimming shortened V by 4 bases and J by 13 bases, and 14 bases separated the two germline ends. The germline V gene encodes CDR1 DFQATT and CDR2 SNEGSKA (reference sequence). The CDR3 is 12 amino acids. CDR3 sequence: CSATPTGLVLTF. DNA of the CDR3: TGCAGTGCTACCCCTACGGGCCTGGTCCTGACTTTC.

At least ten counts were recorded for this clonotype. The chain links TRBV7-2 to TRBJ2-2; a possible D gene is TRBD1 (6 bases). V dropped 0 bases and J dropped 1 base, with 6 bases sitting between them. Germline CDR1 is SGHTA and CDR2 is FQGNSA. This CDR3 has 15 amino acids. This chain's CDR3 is CASSLARGNTGELFF. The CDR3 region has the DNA TGTGCCAGCAGCTTAGCCAGGGGGAACACCGGGGAGCTGTTTTTT.

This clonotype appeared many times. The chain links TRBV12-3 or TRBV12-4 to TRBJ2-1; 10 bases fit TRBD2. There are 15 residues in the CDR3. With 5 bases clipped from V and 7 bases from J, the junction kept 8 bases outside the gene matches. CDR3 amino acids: CASSPGASGGNEQFF. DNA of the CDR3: TGTGCCAGCAGTCCCGGGGCTAGCGGGGGAAATGAGCAGTTCTTC.

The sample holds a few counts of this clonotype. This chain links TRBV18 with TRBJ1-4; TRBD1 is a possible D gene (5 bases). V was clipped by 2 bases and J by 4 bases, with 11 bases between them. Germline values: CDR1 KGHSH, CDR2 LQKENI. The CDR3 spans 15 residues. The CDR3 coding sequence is TGTGCCAGCTCACCAAGAACAGGCCGTAATGAAAAACTGTTTTTT. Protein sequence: CASSPRTGRNEKLFF.

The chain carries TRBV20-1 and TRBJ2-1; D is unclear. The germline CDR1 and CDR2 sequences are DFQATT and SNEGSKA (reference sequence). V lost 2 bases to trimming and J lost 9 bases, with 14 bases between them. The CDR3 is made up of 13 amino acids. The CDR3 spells CSARPSGWSEQFF. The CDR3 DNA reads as TGCAGTGCTAGACCATCTGGGTGGAGTGAGCAGTTCTTC.

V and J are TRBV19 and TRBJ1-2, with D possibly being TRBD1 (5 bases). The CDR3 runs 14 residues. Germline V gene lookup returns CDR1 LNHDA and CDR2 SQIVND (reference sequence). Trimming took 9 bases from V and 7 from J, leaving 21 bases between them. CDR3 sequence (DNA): TGTGCCAGCAGGAGGATGGTGGCAGGGAGTGGCTACACCTTC. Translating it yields CASRRMVAGSGYTF.

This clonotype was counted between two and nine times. The DNA for the CDR3 is TGCAGCGTTGAAGGAGGGGTCACCTACGAGCAGTACTTC. Amino acids: CSVEGGVTYEQYF. The V and J genes are TRBV29-1 and TRBJ2-7; D is tentatively TRBD1 or TRBD2 (5 bases each). The CDR3 covers 13 residues. CDR1 is SQVTM, CDR2 ANQGSEA, per germline. Trimming pared 1 base from V and 2 bases from J, leaving 9 bases between.

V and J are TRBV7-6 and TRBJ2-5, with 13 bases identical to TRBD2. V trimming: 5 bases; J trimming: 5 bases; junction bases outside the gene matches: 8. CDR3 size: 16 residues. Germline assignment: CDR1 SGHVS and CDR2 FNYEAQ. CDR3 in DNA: TGTGCCAGCAGCCTGACTAGCGGGGGGACGAGGGAGACCCAGTACTTC. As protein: CASSLTSGGTRETQYF. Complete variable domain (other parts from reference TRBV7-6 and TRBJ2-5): GAGVSQSPRYKVTKRGQDVALRCDPISGHVSLYWYRQALGQGPEFLTYFNYEAQQDKSGLPNDRFSAERPEGSISTLTIQRTEQRDSAMYRCASSLTSGGTRETQYFGPGTRLLVL.

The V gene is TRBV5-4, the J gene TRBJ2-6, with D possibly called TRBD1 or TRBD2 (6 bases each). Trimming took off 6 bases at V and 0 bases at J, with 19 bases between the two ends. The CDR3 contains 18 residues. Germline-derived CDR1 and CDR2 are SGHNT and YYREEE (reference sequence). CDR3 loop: CASKRGPLSISGANVLTF. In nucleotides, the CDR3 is TGTGCCAGCAAACGGGGGCCACTTTCTATCTCTGGGGCCAACGTCCTGACTTTC. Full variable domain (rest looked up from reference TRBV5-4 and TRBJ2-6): ETGVTQSPTHLIKTRGQQVTLRCSSQSGHNTVSWYQQALGQGPQFIFQYYREEENGRGNFPPRFSGLQFPNYSSELNVNALELDDSALYLCASKRGPLSISGANVLTFGAGSRLTVL.

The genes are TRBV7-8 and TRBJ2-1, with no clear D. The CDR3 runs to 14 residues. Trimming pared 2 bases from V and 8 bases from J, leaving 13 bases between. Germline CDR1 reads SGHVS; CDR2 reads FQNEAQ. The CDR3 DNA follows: TGTGCCAGCAGCTTAAACTGGAAAAGGGATGAGCAGTTCTTC. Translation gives CASSLNWKRDEQFF.

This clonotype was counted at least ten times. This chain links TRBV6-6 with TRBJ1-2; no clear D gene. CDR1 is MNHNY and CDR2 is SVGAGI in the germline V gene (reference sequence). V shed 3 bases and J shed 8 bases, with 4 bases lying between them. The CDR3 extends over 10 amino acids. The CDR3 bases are TGTGCCAGCAGTTATCAAGGCTACACCTTC. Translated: CASSYQGYTF.

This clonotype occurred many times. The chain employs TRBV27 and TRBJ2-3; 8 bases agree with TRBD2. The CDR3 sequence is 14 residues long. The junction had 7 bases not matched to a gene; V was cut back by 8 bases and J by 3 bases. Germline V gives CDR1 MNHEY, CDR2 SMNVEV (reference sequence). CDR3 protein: CASARREGTDTQYF. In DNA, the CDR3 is TGTGCCAGCGCCAGACGGGAGGGGACAGATACGCAGTATTTT.

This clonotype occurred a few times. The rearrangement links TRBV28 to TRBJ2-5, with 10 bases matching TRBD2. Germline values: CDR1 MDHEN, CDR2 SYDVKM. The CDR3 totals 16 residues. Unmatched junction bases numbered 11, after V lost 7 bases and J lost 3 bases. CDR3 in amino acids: CASTLAGLASKETQYF. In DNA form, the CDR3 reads TGTGCCAGCACCCTGGCGGGACTAGCGAGTAAAGAGACCCAGTACTTC.

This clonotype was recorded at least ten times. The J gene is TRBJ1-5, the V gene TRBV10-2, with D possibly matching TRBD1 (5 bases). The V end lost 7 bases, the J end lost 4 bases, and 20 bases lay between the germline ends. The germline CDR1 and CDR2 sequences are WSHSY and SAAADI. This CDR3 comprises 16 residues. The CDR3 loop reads CASTEGMGPGNQPQHF. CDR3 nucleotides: TGCGCCAGCACCGAGGGTATGGGGCCGGGGAATCAGCCCCAGCATTTT.

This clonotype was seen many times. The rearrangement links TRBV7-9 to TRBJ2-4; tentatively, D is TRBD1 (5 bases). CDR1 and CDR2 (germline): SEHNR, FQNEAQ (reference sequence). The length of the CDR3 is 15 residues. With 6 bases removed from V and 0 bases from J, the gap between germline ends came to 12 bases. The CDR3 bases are TGTGCCAGCAGTCGACAGATCCTAGCCAAAAACATTCAGTACTTC. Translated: CASSRQILAKNIQYF.

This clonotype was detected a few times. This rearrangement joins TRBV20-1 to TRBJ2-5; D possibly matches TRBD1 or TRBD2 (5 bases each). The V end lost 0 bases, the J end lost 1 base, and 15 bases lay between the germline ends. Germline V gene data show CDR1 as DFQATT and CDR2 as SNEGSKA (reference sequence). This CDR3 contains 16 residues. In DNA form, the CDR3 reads TGCAGTGCTAGAGATCTAGTCGGGGCCCTCCAAGAGACCCAGTACTTC. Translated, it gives CSARDLVGALQETQYF.

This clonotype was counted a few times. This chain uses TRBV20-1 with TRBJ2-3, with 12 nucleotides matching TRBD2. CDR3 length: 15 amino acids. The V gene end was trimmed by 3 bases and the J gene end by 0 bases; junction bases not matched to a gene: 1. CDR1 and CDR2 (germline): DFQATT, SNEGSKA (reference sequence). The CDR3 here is CSASLAGGSTDTQYF. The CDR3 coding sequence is TGCAGTGCTAGCCTAGCGGGGGGGAGCACAGATACGCAGTATTTT.

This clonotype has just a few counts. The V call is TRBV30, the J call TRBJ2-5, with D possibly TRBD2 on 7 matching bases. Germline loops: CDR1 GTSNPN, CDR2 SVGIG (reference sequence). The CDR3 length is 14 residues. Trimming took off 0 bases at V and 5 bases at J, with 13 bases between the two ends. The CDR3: CAWSVGGASETQYF. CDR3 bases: TGTGCCTGGAGTGTAGGGGGGGCGTCTGAGACCCAGTACTTC.

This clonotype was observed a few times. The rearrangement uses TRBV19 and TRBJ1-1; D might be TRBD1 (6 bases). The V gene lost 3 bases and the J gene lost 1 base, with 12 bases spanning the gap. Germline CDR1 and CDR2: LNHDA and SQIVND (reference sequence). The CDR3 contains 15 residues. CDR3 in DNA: TGTGCCAGTAGTATCCTTGGACAGTGGAACACTGAAGCTTTCTTT. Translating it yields CASSILGQWNTEAFF.

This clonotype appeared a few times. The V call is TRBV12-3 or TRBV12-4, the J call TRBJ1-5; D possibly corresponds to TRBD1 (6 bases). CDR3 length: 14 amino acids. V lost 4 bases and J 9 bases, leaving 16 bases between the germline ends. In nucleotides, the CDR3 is TGTGCCAGCAGTTACCAAAGACAGGCTAGGCCCCAGCATTTT. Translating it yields CASSYQRQARPQHF.

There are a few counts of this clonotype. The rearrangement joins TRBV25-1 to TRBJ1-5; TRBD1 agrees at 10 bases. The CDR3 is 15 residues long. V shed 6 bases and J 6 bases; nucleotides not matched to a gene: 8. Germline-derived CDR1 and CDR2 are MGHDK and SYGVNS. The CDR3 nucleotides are TGTGCCAGCAGCCCAGGGACAGGGGCCCTTCAGCCCCAGCATTTT. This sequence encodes CASSPGTGALQPQHF.

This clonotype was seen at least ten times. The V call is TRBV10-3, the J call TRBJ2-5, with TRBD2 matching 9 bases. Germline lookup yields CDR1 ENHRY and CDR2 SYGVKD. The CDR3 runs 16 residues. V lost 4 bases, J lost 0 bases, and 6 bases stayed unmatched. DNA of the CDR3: TGTGCCATCAGTGGGGGTATAGCGGGGGACCAAGAGACCCAGTACTTC. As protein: CAISGGIAGDQETQYF.

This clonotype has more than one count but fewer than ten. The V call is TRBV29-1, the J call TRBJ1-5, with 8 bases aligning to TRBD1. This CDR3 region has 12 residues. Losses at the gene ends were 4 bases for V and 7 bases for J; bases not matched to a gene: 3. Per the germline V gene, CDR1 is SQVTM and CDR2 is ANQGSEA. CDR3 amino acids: CSVGDRGQPQHF. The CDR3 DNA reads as TGCAGCGTTGGAGACAGGGGACAGCCCCAGCATTTT.

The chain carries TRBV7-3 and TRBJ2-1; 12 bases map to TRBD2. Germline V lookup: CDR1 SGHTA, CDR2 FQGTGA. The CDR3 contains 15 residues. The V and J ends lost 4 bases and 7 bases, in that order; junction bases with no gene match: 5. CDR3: CASSWLAGGANEQFF. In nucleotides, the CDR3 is TGTGCCAGCAGCTGGCTAGCGGGGGGGGCGAATGAGCAGTTCTTC.

CDR3 coding DNA: TGTGCCATCAGCCATTTGGGGGTCTCCCGCTATAATTCACCCCTCCACTTT. Amino acids: CAISHLGVSRYNSPLHF. The chain couples TRBV2 to TRBJ1-6, with D perhaps matching TRBD1 (5 bases). Germline assignment: CDR1 SNHLY and CDR2 FYNNEI. Trimming removed 10 bases at V and 3 bases at J, with 22 bases between. There are 17 residues in the CDR3.

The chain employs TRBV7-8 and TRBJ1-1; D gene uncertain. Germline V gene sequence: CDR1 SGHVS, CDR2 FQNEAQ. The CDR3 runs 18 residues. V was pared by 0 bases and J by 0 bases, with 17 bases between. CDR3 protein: CASSLAHPLAVMNTEAFF. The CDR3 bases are TGTGCCAGCAGCTTAGCCCATCCTTTGGCAGTAATGAACACTGAAGCTTTCTTT.

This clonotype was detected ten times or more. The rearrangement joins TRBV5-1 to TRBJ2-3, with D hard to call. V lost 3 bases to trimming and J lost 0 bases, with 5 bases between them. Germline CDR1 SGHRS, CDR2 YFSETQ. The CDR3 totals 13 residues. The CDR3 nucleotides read TGCGCCAGCAGCTACCAAAGCACAGATACGCAGTATTTT. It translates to CASSYQSTDTQYF.

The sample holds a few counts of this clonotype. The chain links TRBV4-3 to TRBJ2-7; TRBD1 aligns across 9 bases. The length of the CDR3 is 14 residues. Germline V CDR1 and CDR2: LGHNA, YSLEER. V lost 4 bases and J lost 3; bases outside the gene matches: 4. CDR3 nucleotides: TGCGCCAGCAGCCCGACGACAGGGGGCTACGAGCAGTACTTC. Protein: CASSPTTGGYEQYF.

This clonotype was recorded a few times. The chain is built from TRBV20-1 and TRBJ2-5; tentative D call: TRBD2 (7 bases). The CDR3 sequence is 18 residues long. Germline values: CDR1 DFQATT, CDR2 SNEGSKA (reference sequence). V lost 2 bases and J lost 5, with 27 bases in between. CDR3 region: CSARNSGGRRLTLETQYF. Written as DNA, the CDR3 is TGCAGTGCTAGAAATTCGGGGGGCAGGAGGTTGACGCTGGAGACCCAGTACTTC.

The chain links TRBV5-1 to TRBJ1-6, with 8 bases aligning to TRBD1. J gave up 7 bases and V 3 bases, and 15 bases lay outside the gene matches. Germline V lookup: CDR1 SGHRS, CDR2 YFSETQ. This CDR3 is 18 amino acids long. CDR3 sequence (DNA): TGCGCCAGCAGCTCGAATACCGGGACAGGAGGTCGGAATTCACCCCTCCACTTT. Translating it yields CASSSNTGTGGRNSPLHF.

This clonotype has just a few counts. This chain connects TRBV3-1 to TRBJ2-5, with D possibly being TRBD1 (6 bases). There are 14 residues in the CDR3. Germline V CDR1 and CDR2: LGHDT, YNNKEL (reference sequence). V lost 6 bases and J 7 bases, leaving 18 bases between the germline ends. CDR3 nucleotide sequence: TGTGCCAGCAGTCTCGGCCAGGGGCGAGTGACCCAGTACTTC. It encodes CASSLGQGRVTQYF.